There are many counts of the clone carrying this TCR beta chain. Antigen: not known. This CDR3 has 14 amino acids. Germline loops: CDR1 SGHTA, CDR2 FQGTGA. V was cut by 5 bases and J by 4 bases, with 9 bases left in between. The authors made TCR cDNA by 5'RACE template switching, adding a universal primer site and UMIs. TCRdb passed the 5' RACE reads through MiXCR, listing each CDR3 protein once. The table lists approximately 240,000 distinct CDR3 sequences, roughly 3.7% of them singletons. This sample stems from a study of T cells after yellow fever vaccination. Study in general: The fractions with low cell numbers were processed using SMART-Seq v4 Ultra Low Input. Study-wide points: Across the CD4 and CD8 compartments, a small share of clonotypes was present in both.

The sequence was collected from a man aged 18 to 29 who received the YFV17D yellow fever vaccine. The chain combines TRBV7-3 with TRBJ1-6, with D tentatively TRBD1 (6 bases). Sequenced here: PBMCs, sampled 15 days after the yellow fever booster vaccination. In DNA form, the CDR3 reads TGTGCCAGCAGCACACAGGGTTATAATTCACCCCTCCACTTT. Its translation: CASSTQGYNSPLHF.